The TCR beta chain under discussion was sequenced for a study of cytomegalovirus exposure and HLA in healthy donors (dated by TCRdb to 2015 to 2018). Concerning the study at large: According to a later analysis, the 120 or so validation repertoires were produced on the same platform as the 600 to 850 repertoires of the first cohort. The study was designed to test whether signatures of past pathogen exposure could be identified by cataloging public T cell receptors. In addition to the first cohort of approximately 650 subjects, a separate validation cohort of approximately 130 different subjects was used. High-throughput TCR immunosequencing, statistical association of individual TCRs with disease status, and machine learning were combined to predict cytomegalovirus infection status. On the study overall, not on this receptor specifically: Most TCR sequences were seen in very few donors, while some public TCRs were found in many individuals. In a later analysis, TCRs clustered in the first cohort were found to also tend to co-occur in the approximately 120 validation repertoires, with about 93% of cluster scores above 0. The classifier was reported to diagnose cytomegalovirus status with high specificity and sensitivity in both the original and validation cohorts. It was suggested by the authors that the approach could potentially be generalized to other disease states and immunological phenotypes. The study gave a list of about 170 TCR beta chains associated with cytomegalovirus. The validation cohort had no HLA typing available for a later analysis, so co-occurrence within that cohort was assessed over all 120 or so repertoires. In vitro tests confirmed that a few of the cytomegalovirus-associated TCR beta chains recognize cytomegalovirus antigens.

As concerns this clone: The antigen it recognizes is unknown. The record has no base qualities; no much larger clone is one base away.

The CDR3 sequence holds 13 residues, the cysteine and phenylalanine included. Here the CDR3 DNA is all that survives: 39 bases in frame from base 1. The V end loses 5 bases and the J end loses 5 bases, and a stretch of 12 bases separates them. Taken from the germline V gene (reference sequence), the CDR1 and CDR2 loops are SEHNR and FQNEAQ. Donors formed part of the validation cohort, which comprised approximately 130 subjects and was distinct from the first cohort of roughly 600 subjects. Library method: the immunoSEQ multiplex PCR assay. Under the source paper's analysis protocol: A statistical classification framework was built to diagnose cytomegalovirus status from the catalog of TCR beta chain sequences. TCRdb limited this immuneACCESS table to in-frame rearrangements with V and J called. A share of clones is missing; checked studies link under half to unresolved V genes, and the rest is unexplained. The V and J calls and clone size were taken over from that table, and D and trimming were inferred from the DNA. The table for this sample lists 250,000 to 300,000 clones; just over 85% of them were counted only once. The ten largest account for around 1% of the sample.

This clonotype was sampled from a woman between 18 and 30 years old in good health and CMV-seronegative. Sequencing used PBMCs. Rearrangement joined TRBV7-9 to TRBJ2-5; no D gene is confidently identified. The CDR3 here reads CASSTPLKETQYF. The DNA reads TGTGCCAGCAGCACACCCCTTAAGGAGACCCAGTACTTC.